This T cell receptor beta chain was retrieved from a study of OX40 agonist ivuxolimab in advanced cancers. The study, taken as a whole, reports: Also showing low normalized T-cell clonal expansion were some of the nonresponders.

Of note for this clone: Its specificity is not known.

There are 11 residues in the CDR3. Per germline, CDR1 MDHEN and CDR2 SYDVKM. Trimming removed 4 bases at V and 12 bases at J, with 7 bases between. Generated by immunoSEQ multiplex PCR, the TCRdb table keeps only in-frame clones and is missing some. The table lists tens of thousands of clones, around 87% of them singletons. The receptor was isolated from an adult with an advanced solid tumor such as melanoma, head and neck, liver or kidney cancer. The sequenced sample was CD4+ or CD8+ T cells sorted from blood, obtained in a trial of the OX40 agonist ivuxolimab. V is TRBV28 and J is TRBJ1-6; maybe TRBD1 (6 bases). CDR3 loop: CASSSTGPLHF. The CDR3 region has the DNA TGTGCCAGCAGTTCGACAGGACCCCTCCACTTT.